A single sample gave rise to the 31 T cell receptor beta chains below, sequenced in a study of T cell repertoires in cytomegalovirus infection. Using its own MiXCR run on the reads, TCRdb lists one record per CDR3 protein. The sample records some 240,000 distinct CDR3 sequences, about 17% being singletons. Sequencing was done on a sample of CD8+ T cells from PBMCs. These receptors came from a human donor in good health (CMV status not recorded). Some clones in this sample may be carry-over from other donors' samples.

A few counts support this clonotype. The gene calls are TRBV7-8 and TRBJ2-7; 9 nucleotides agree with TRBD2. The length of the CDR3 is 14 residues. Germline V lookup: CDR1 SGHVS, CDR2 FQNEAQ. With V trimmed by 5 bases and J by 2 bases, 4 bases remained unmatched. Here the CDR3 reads CASSGGRGPYEQYF. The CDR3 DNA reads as TGTGCCAGCAGCGGCGGGAGGGGGCCCTACGAGCAGTACTTC.

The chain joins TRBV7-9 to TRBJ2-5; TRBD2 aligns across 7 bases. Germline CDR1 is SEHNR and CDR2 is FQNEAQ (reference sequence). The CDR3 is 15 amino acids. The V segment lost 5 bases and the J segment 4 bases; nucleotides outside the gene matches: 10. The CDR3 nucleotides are TGTGCCAGCAGCGGGAGGGGACTCATGGCAGAGACCCAGTACTTC. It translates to CASSGRGLMAETQYF.

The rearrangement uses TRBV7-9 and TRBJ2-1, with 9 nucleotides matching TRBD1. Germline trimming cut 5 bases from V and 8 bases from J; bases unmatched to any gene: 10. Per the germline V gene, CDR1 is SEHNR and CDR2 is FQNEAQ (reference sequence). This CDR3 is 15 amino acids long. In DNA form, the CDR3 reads TGTGCCAGCAGCCACCGGGACAGGGAGATCGATGAGCAGTTCTTC. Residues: CASSHRDREIDEQFF.

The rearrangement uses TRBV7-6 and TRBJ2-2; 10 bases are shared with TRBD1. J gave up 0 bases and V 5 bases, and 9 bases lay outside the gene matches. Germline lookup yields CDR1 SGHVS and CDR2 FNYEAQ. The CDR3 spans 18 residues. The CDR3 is CASSPVRDRGANTGELFF. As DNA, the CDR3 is TGTGCCAGCAGCCCGGTCCGGGACAGGGGCGCGAACACCGGGGAGCTGTTTTTT.

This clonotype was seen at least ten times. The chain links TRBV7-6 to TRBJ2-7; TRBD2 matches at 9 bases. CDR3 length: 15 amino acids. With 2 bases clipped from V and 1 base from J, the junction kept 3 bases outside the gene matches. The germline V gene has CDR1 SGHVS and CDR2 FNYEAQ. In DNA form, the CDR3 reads TGTGCCAGCAGCTTACCGACTAGCGGTTCCTACGAGCAGTACTTC. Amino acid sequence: CASSLPTSGSYEQYF.

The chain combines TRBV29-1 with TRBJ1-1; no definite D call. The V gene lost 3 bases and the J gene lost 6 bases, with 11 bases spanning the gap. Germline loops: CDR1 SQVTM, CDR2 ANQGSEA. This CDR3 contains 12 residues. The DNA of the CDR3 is TGCAGCGTTGAGATCATGAGGGCTGAAGCTTTCTTT. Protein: CSVEIMRAEAFF.

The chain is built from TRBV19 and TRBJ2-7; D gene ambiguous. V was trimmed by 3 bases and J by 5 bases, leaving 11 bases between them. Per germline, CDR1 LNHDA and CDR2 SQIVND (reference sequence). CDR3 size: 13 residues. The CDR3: CASSISAAHEQYF. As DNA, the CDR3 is TGTGCCAGTAGTATCTCCGCCGCTCACGAGCAGTACTTC.

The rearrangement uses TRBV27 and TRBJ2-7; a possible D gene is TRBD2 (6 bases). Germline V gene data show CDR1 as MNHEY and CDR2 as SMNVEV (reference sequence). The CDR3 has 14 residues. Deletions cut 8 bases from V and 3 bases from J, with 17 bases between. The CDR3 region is CASGASLGGYEQYF. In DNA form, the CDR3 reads TGTGCCAGCGGGGCTAGCTTGGGGGGCTACGAGCAGTACTTC.

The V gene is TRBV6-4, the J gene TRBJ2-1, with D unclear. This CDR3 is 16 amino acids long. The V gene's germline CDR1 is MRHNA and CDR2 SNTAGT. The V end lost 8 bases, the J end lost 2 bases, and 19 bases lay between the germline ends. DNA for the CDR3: TGTGCCAGCTCCCTTTGGGCAGGTGATACCTACAATGAGCAGTTCTTC. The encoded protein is CASSLWAGDTYNEQFF.

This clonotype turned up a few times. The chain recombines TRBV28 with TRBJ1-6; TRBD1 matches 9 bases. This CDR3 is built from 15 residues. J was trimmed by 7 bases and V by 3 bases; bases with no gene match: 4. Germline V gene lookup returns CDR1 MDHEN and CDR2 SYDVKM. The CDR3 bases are TGTGCCAGCAGTTTCGGACAGGGGTGGAATTCACCCCTCCACTTT. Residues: CASSFGQGWNSPLHF.

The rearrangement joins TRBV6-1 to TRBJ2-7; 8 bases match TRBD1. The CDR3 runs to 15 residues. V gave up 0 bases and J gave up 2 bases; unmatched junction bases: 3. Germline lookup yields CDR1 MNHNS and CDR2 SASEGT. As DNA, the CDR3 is TGTGCCAGCAGTGAAGCGGGGACAGGAACCTACGAGCAGTACTTC. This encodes CASSEAGTGTYEQYF.

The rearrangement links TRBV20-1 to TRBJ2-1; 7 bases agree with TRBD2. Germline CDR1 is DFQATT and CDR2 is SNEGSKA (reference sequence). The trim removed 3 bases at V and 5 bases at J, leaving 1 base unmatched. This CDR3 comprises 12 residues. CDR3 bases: TGCAGTGCTAGCGGGGGGAACAATGAGCAGTTCTTC. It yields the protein CSASGGNNEQFF.

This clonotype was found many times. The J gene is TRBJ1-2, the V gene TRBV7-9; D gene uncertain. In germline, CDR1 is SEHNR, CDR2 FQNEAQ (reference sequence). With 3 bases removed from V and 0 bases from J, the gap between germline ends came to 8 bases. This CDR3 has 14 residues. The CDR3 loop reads CASSFGDPNYGYTF. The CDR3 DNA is TGTGCCAGCAGCTTCGGAGATCCTAACTATGGCTACACCTTC.

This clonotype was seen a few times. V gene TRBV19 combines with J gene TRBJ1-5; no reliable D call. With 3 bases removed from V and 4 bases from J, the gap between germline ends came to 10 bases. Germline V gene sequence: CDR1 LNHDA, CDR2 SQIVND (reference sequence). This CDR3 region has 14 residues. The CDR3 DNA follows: TGTGCCAGTAGTATTTCGGGTTCAAATCAGCCCCAGCATTTT. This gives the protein CASSISGSNQPQHF.

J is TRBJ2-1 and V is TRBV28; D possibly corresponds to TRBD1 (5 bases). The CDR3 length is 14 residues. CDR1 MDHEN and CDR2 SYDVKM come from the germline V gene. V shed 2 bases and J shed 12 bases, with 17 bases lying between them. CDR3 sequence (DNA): TGTGCCAGCAGTTTACGTACATCAGGGCCAGGGCAGTTCTTC. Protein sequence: CASSLRTSGPGQFF.

The CDR3 nucleotides are TGTGCCAGCAGCCAAGGGATGGGTAGCGAGCAGTACTTC. Its protein is CASSQGMGSEQYF. This sequence joins TRBV14 and TRBJ2-7; D unresolved. CDR3 length: 13 amino acids. Trimming removed 1 base from V and 6 bases from J, with 10 bases in between. Germline V gene sequence: CDR1 SGHDN, CDR2 FVKESK.

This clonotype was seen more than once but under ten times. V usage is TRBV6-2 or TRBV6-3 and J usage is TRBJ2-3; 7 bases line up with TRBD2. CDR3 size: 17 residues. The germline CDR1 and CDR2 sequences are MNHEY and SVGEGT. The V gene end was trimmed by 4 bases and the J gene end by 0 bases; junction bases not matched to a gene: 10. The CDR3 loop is CASSLRDLAESTDTQYF. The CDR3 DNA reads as TGTGCCAGCAGTTTGAGAGACCTAGCGGAAAGCACAGATACGCAGTATTTT.

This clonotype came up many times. CDR3 amino acids: CASSAVLANRGEQYF. Here the CDR3 DNA reads TGTGCCAGCAGCGCAGTCTTAGCCAACAGGGGCGAGCAGTACTTC. The rearrangement links TRBV7-9 to TRBJ2-7; 7 nucleotides match TRBD1. Trimming removed 5 bases from V and 6 bases from J; junction bases left unmatched: 13. The CDR3 loop spans 15 amino acids. The germline gives CDR1 SEHNR, CDR2 FQNEAQ (reference sequence).

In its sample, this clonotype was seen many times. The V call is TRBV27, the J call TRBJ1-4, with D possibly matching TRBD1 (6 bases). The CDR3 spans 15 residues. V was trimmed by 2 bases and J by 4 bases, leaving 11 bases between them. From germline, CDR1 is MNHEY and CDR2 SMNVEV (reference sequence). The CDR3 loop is CASSLRGILNEKLFF. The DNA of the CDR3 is TGTGCCAGCAGTTTAAGGGGGATTCTTAATGAAAAACTGTTTTTT.

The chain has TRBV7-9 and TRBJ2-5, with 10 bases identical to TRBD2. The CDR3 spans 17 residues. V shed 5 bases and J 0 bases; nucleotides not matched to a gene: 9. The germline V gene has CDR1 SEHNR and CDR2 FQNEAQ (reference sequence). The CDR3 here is CASSQSGGALYQETQYF. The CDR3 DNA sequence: TGTGCCAGCAGCCAAAGCGGGGGGGCCTTGTACCAAGAGACCCAGTACTTC. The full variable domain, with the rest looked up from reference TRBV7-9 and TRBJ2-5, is DTGVSQNPRHKITKRGQNVTFRCDPISEHNRLYWYRQTLGQGPEFLTYFQNEAQLEKSRLLSDRFSAERPKGSFSTLEIQRTEQGDSAMYLCASSQSGGALYQETQYFGPGTRLLVL.

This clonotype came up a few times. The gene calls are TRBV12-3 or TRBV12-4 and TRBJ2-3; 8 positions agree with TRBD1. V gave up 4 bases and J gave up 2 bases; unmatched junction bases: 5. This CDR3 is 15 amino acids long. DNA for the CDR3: TGTGCCAGCAGTTCGAGGACAGGGTCCACAGATACGCAGTATTTT. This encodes CASSSRTGSTDTQYF.

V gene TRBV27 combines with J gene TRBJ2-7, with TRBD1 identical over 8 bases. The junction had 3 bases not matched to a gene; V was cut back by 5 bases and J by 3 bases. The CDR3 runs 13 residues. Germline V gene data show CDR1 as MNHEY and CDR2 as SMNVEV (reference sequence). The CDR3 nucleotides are TGTGCCAGCAGTCGCGGGACAGGCTACGAGCAGTACTTC. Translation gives CASSRGTGYEQYF.

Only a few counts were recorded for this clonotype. The CDR3 bases are TGTGCCAGCAGTTTCACTATCCACAATGAGCAGTTCTTC. It codes for CASSFTIHNEQFF. This chain uses TRBV12-3 or TRBV12-4 with TRBJ2-1; D gene uncertain. V was cut by 3 bases and J by 5 bases, with 8 bases left in between. CDR3 length: 13 residues.

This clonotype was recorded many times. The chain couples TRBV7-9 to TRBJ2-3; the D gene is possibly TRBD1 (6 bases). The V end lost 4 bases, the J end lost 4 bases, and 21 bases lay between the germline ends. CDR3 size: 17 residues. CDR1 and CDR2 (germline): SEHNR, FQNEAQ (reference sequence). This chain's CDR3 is CASSSQGSRTPADTQYF. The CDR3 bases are TGTGCCAGCAGCTCCCAGGGGTCCAGGACCCCCGCAGATACGCAGTATTTT.

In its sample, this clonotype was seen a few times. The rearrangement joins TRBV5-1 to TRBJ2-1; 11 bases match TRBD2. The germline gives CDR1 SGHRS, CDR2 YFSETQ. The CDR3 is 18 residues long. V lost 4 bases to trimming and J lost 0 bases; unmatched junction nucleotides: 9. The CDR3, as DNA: TGCGCCAGCAGCATAGCGGGGGGGCCGAGAAGCTCCTACAATGAGCAGTTCTTC. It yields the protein CASSIAGGPRSSYNEQFF.

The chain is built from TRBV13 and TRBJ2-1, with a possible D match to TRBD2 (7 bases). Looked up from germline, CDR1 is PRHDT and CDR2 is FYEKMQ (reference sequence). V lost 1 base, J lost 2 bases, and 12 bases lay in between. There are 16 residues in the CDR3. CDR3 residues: CASSLVGGGTYNEQFF. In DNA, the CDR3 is TGTGCCAGCAGCTTAGTAGGGGGGGGAACCTACAATGAGCAGTTCTTC.

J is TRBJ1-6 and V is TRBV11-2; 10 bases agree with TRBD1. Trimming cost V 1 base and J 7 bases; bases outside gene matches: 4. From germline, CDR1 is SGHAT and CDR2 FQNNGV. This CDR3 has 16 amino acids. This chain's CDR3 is CASSLVRDRGNSPLHF. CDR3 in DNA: TGTGCCAGCAGCTTAGTGCGGGACAGGGGAAATTCACCCCTCCACTTT.

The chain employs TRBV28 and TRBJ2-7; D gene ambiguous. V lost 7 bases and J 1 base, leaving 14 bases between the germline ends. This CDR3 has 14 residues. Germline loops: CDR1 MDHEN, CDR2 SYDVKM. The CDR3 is CASTWATPSYEQYF. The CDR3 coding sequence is TGTGCCAGCACTTGGGCGACCCCTTCCTACGAGCAGTACTTC.

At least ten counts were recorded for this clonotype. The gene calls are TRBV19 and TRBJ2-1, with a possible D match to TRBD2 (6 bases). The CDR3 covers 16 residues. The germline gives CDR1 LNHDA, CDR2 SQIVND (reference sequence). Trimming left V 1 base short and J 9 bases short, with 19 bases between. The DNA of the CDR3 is TGTGCCAGTAGTATAGGACTAGTCGTCACAGTCGCTGAGCAGTTCTTC. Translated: CASSIGLVVTVAEQFF.

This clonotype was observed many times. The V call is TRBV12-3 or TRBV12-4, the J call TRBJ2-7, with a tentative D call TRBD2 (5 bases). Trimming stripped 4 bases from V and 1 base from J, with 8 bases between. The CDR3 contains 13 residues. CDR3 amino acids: CASSYGVSYEQYF. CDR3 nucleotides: TGTGCCAGCAGTTACGGGGTGTCCTACGAGCAGTACTTC.

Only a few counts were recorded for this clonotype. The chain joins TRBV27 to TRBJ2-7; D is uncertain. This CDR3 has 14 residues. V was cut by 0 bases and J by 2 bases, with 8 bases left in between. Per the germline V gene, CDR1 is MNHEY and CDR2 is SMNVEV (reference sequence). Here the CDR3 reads CASSLSRLTYEQYF. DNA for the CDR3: TGTGCCAGCAGTTTATCGAGACTTACCTACGAGCAGTACTTC.